This entry lists 16 T cell receptor beta chains sequenced from one sample in a study of cytomegalovirus exposure and HLA in healthy donors. Use of 60 Vbeta and 13 Jbeta primers characterized the PCR. Only in-frame clones appear in the TCRdb table, and some are missing; sequencing was by immunoSEQ multiplex PCR. The table lists around 150,000 clones, about 80% of them singletons. Sequencing was done on a sample of PBMCs. The receptors here all came from a woman between 45 and 60 years old in good health and CMV-seropositive.

This chain connects TRBV27 to TRBJ1-2; 8 bases fit TRBD1. The trim removed 6 bases at V and 8 bases at J, leaving 11 bases unmatched. The CDR3 contains 14 residues. Germline CDR1 reads MNHEY; CDR2 reads SMNVEV (reference sequence). Here the CDR3 DNA reads TGTGCCAGCAGCCCCGACAGGGGTTCGTCCGGCTACACCTTC. This translates into CASSPDRGSSGYTF.

The rearrangement links TRBV7-8 to TRBJ2-1; D is possibly TRBD1 (8 bases). Germline loops: CDR1 SGHVS, CDR2 FQNEAQ. The V and J ends lost 10 bases and 9 bases respectively, with 19 bases between them. CDR3 length equals 13 residues. The CDR3 loop is CATSGQGGSEQFF. CDR3 bases: TGTGCCACTAGTGGACAGGGAGGGTCTGAGCAGTTCTTC.

V usage is TRBV7-2 and J usage is TRBJ2-3; possible D gene TRBD2, 6 bases. There are 14 residues in the CDR3. Germline V gene sequence: CDR1 SGHTA, CDR2 FQGNSA. Trimming shortened V by 3 bases and J by 3 bases, and 10 bases separated the two germline ends. The CDR3 DNA reads as TGTGCCAGCAGCTTCGGGGGAAGAACAGATACGCAGTATTTT. It is translated as CASSFGGRTDTQYF.

The genes are TRBV7-2 and TRBJ2-1; 7 bases are shared with TRBD1. J lost 4 bases, V lost 1 base, and 10 bases had no gene match. This CDR3 comprises 17 residues. The germline V gene has CDR1 SGHTA and CDR2 FQGNSA. CDR3 nucleotide sequence: TGTGCCAGCAGCTTAGGGGGTACGGGACAGCGATACAATGAGCAGTTCTTC. It translates to CASSLGGTGQRYNEQFF.

The J gene is TRBJ2-3, the V gene TRBV5-1; no clear D gene. Trimming stripped 4 bases from V and 0 bases from J, with 18 bases between. The CDR3 runs 17 residues. The germline V gene encodes CDR1 SGHRS and CDR2 YFSETQ. CDR3: CASSPPALGGSTDTQYF. Written as DNA, the CDR3 is TGCGCCAGCAGCCCCCCCGCCCTAGGCGGAAGCACAGATACGCAGTATTTT.

The chain has TRBV29-1 and TRBJ2-7; 10 positions agree with TRBD1. Germline V lookup: CDR1 SQVTM, CDR2 ANQGSEA. The CDR3 extends over 14 amino acids. J gave up 5 bases and V 7 bases, and 11 bases lay outside the gene matches. CDR3 residues: CSAGARDRGDEQYF. In nucleotides, the CDR3 is TGCAGCGCTGGGGCAAGGGACAGGGGCGACGAGCAGTACTTC.

The chain combines TRBV6-5 with TRBJ1-2; D gene ambiguous. In germline, CDR1 is MNHEY, CDR2 SVGAGI. Between the trimmed V and J ends, which lost 7 bases and 4 bases, there was a span of 13 bases. The CDR3 sequence is 13 residues long. For the CDR3, the DNA is TGTGCCAGCACTACAGTTGGAAGCTATGGCTACACCTTC. Protein product: CASTTVGSYGYTF.

This sequence joins TRBV9 and TRBJ2-2, with unresolved D. The germline V and J ends were trimmed by 6 bases and 2 bases, with 8 bases remaining between them. Per the germline V gene, CDR1 is SGDLS and CDR2 is YYNGEE. The CDR3 is 13 residues long. The CDR3 region is CASNSPNTGELFF. The CDR3 DNA reads as TGTGCCAGCAACAGCCCTAACACCGGGGAGCTGTTTTTT.

V is TRBV9 and J is TRBJ2-7, with 9 bases matching TRBD2. CDR1 and CDR2 from the germline V gene are SGDLS and YYNGEE. The CDR3 sequence is 15 residues long. The junction had 9 bases not matched to a gene; V was cut back by 4 bases and J by 4 bases. As DNA, the CDR3 is TGTGCCAGCAGCCCGAGAGGCGGGGGGGCGTACGAGCAGTACTTC. Translated: CASSPRGGGAYEQYF.

The chain links TRBV10-2 to TRBJ2-7, with 8 bases fitting TRBD1. This CDR3 spans 16 amino acids. V lost 8 bases, J lost 1 base, and 13 bases stayed unmatched. The germline V gene encodes CDR1 WSHSY and CDR2 SAAADI. CDR3 coding DNA: TGCGCCAGCGGAAAAACACCCGGGACAGGTTCCTACGAGCAGTACTTC. It codes for CASGKTPGTGSYEQYF.

V gene TRBV5-1 combines with J gene TRBJ1-6, with TRBD1 matching 9 bases. The germline CDR1 and CDR2 sequences are SGHRS and YFSETQ. This CDR3 has 16 residues. V trimming: 2 bases; J trimming: 7 bases; junction bases outside the gene matches: 7. CDR3 sequence reads: CASSLGLGQGNSPLHF. The CDR3, as DNA: TGCGCCAGCAGCTTAGGTTTGGGACAGGGAAATTCACCCCTCCACTTT.

This rearrangement joins TRBV18 to TRBJ1-1, with D possibly matching TRBD1 (6 bases). There are 15 residues in the CDR3. The V gene lost 4 bases and the J gene lost 0 bases, with 12 bases spanning the gap. Germline V gene sequence: CDR1 KGHSH, CDR2 LQKENI. CDR3 DNA sequence: TGTGCCAGCTCACACGATCAGGGGATGAACACTGAAGCTTTCTTT. It yields the protein CASSHDQGMNTEAFF. Full variable domain (missing parts from reference TRBV18 and TRBJ1-1): NAGVMQNPRHLVRRRGQEARLRCSPMKGHSHVYWYRQLPEEGLKFMVYLQKENIIDESGMPKERFSAEFPKEGPSILRIQQVVRGDSAAYFCASSHDQGMNTEAFFGQGTRLTVV.

Turning to this clone: The sample carries other DNA sequences with the same CDR3. The V call is TRBV19, the J call TRBJ2-3; 8 positions match TRBD2. Germline CDR1 is LNHDA and CDR2 is SQIVND (reference sequence). The J segment lost 3 bases and the V segment lost 5 bases, leaving 4 bases of the junction unmatched. This CDR3 contains 14 residues. The CDR3 is CASSPGRGTDTQYF. CDR3 nucleotide sequence: TGTGCCAGTAGTCCCGGGAGGGGTACAGATACGCAGTATTTT. Supplemented by reference TRBV19 and TRBJ2-3, the full variable domain reads DGGITQSPKYLFRKEGQNVTLSCEQNLNHDAMYWYRQDPGQGLRLIYYSQIVNDFQKGDIAEGYSVSREKKESFPLTVTSAQKNPTAFYLCASSPGRGTDTQYFGPGTRLTVL.

V gene TRBV18 combines with J gene TRBJ2-7, with 10 bases lining up with TRBD1. This CDR3 is 15 amino acids long. The V gene end was trimmed by 3 bases and the J gene end by 6 bases; junction bases not matched to a gene: 8. Germline V lookup: CDR1 KGHSH, CDR2 LQKENI. The CDR3 protein is CASSPDRDRGREQYF. The CDR3 nucleotides are TGTGCCAGCTCACCCGACCGGGACAGGGGACGCGAGCAGTACTTC.

The chain is built from TRBV2 and TRBJ2-5, with D maybe TRBD2 (7 bases). This CDR3 is built from 15 residues. Trimming left V 7 bases short and J 5 bases short, with 20 bases between. Germline-derived CDR1 and CDR2 are SNHLY and FYNNEI. As DNA, the CDR3 is TGTGCCAGCATTAGGGGGGGTGGGTTGGGGGAGACCCAGTACTTC. Translation: CASIRGGGLGETQYF.

V gene TRBV6-4 combines with J gene TRBJ1-5, with TRBD1 matching 7 bases. Trimming cost V 9 bases and J 9 bases; bases outside gene matches: 14. Germline loops: CDR1 MRHNA, CDR2 SNTAGT. This CDR3 is 14 amino acids long. The chain's CDR3 is CASPSPGQRAPQHF. In DNA, the CDR3 is TGTGCCAGTCCCAGTCCGGGACAGAGGGCGCCCCAGCATTTT.